This T cell receptor beta chain was observed in a study of shared clonotypes between healthy human individuals. TCRdb keeps only in-frame clones here, not all; method: immunoSEQ multiplex PCR. The sample holds about half a million clones, roughly 80% seen once. The CDR3 loop spans 13 amino acids. Germline CDR1 PRHDT, CDR2 FYEKMQ (reference sequence). Trimming shortened V by 6 bases and J by 2 bases, and 5 bases separated the two germline ends. V gene TRBV13 combines with J gene TRBJ2-6; no clear D gene. Source material: PBMCs. This TCR derives from a woman aged 40 to 49 in good health. Some clones in this sample may be carry-over from other donors' samples. CDR3 region: CASSGAGANVLTF. The CDR3, as DNA: TGTGCCAGCAGTGGGGCTGGGGCCAACGTCCTGACTTTC.